The clone carrying this TCR beta chain was detected once. Following extraction, RNA underwent reverse transcription to cDNA, which served as the sequencing template. Assay used: immunoSEQ multiplex PCR; TCRdb lists only in-frame clones, some missing. Found here are roughly 220,000 clones, approximately 70% of them singletons; the top ten hold 1% to 1.5%. This sample was taken from a study of CD8+ T cells in alopecia areata. There are 13 residues in the CDR3. In germline, CDR1 is SGDLS, CDR2 YYNGEE. Trimming cost V 5 bases and J 9 bases, with 12 bases left between them. Treatment: oral pan-JAK inhibitor, 5-10 mg twice daily.

The sequencing used CD4+ T cells sorted from blood, collected around week 44, from a patient treated with tofacitinib. The chain couples TRBV9 to TRBJ1-6; D may be TRBD1 (6 bases). The sequence was collected from a human donor with alopecia areata. DNA for the CDR3: TGTGCCAGCAGTGCGACAGGAACTTCACCCCTCCACTTT. Translation gives CASSATGTSPLHF.